This TCR beta chain was documented in a study of shared clonotypes between healthy human individuals. Study findings and constraints: Generation probabilities of non-shared clonotypes were lower (relative to those shared by all four donors). Only blood was sampled, and tissue TCR repertoires likely differ from blood ones. Estimated richness values were generally larger in naive subsets than in memory subsets. Four donors shared 4.5% to 6.5% of their naive CD4 clonotypes.

Remarks on this clone: Antigen: not known.

V was clipped by 2 bases and J by 2 bases; unmatched bases: 13. CDR3 length equals 19 residues. Germline CDR1 reads MNHNS; CDR2 reads SASEGT. CD45RO-negative cells were positively selected for CCR7, leaving out terminally differentiated effector memory CD45RA+ cells. Produced via immunoSEQ multiplex PCR; TCRdb's table is partial and in-frame only. The sample includes about 550,000 clones, around 95% of them seen just once. The gene calls are TRBV6-1 and TRBJ1-5; 9 bases are a match to TRBD1. The sequencing input was naive CD8+ T cells sorted from blood. The source of this sequence is a young woman in good health. CDR3 sequence (DNA): TGTGCCAGCAGTGAACTTCCGGGACAGGGATGGTTGGGCAATCAGCCCCAGCATTTT. Its protein product is CASSELPGQGWLGNQPQHF.